The present TCR beta chain was sequenced within a study of T-cell reconstitution after alpha-beta-depleted transplantation in children. Findings of the study overall: Among T cells one year after transplant, newly produced cells accounted for most counts and diversity. Where alpha-beta T cells came from about two months after transplant was reportedly several hundred expanded graft clones. At day 60, the high TCRbeta diversity found in some patients originated from recipient T cells and thymic progenitors that had survived.

Using unique molecular identifiers, the investigators prepared the TCRbeta library. One entry per CDR3 protein results from TCRdb running MiXCR on the PCR reads. Of approximately 210,000 distinct CDR3 sequences in the sample, 17% were seen once. V dropped 0 bases and J dropped 4; count of bases not matched to a gene: 8. The CDR3 totals 17 residues. Germline loops: CDR1 SGHDT, CDR2 YYEEEE. This clonotype was seen repeatedly, ten times or more. Its target is not known. This TCR came from a male patient aged 2-9 years who had a stem cell transplant for acute lymphoblastic leukemia, so the T cells may come from the graft donor. The rearrangement uses TRBV5-6 and TRBJ1-1; 11 bases are shared with TRBD1. Sequencing used PBMCs, mostly from graft donor cells, obtained 360 days after TCRalphabeta/CD19-depleted stem cell transplant. The CDR3 bases are TGTGCCAGCAGCTTGGCCGTAGGACAGGGGGCGGGCACTGAAGCTTTCTTT. This gives the protein CASSLAVGQGAGTEAFF.